Listed below are T cell receptor beta chains from one sample, sequenced in a study of cytomegalovirus exposure and HLA in healthy donors. TCRdb's table, derived via immunoSEQ multiplex PCR, lists solely in-frame clones and lacks some. Of 95,000 to 150,000 clones detected, 77% appear once; the ten largest clones hold approximately 3.7%. The sample taken for sequencing was PBMCs. The receptors were sampled from a human donor in good health. CDR3s include the opening cysteine and the closing phenylalanine or tryptophan. Fields, in order: clone size, J gene, D gene, V gene, CDR3 protein, CDR3 DNA. D genes are given only for firm matches. Expanded clones get a size class; other rows say once, few or many, or leave the size out.

size: -
J: TRBJ2-5
D: -
V: TRBV25-1
CDR3: CASSELSTLDSKETQYF
DNA: TGTGCCAGCAGTGAATTATCAACTTTGGACAGTAAAGAGACCCAGTACTTC

size: -
J: TRBJ1-1
D: -
V: TRBV11-2
CDR3: CASSLEHRAEAFF
DNA: TGTGCCAGCAGCTTAGAACACCGGGCTGAAGCTTTCTTT

size: -
J: TRBJ1-1
D: -
V: TRBV6-6
CDR3: CASRDILNTEAFF
DNA: TGTGCCAGCCGGGATATTCTGAACACTGAAGCTTTCTTT

size: few
J: TRBJ1-1
D: -
V: TRBV1
CDR3: CTSSQSGVRDTEAFF
DNA: TGCACCAGCAGCCAAAGCGGAGTCCGGGACACTGAAGCTTTCTTT

size: -
J: TRBJ2-1
D: -
V: TRBV19
CDR3: CASTDSINEQFF
DNA: TGTGCCAGTACAGACTCAATCAATGAGCAGTTCTTC

size: -
J: TRBJ1-4
D: TRBD1
V: TRBV2
CDR3: CASSAGTGDEKLFF
DNA: TGTGCCAGCAGCGCCGGGACAGGGGACGAAAAACTGTTTTTT

size: -
J: TRBJ2-3
D: -
V: TRBV6-5
CDR3: CASSYAQSSTDTQYF
DNA: TGTGCCAGCAGTTACGCCCAGTCCTCCACAGATACGCAGTATTTT

size: -
J: TRBJ2-7
D: -
V: TRBV19
CDR3: CASSSGGIAGGEQYF
DNA: TGTGCCAGTAGTTCCGGCGGGATAGCTGGAGGCGAGCAGTACTTC

size: -
J: TRBJ2-1
D: TRBD2
V: TRBV4-2
CDR3: CASSQDLAGLYNEQFF
DNA: TGTGCCAGCAGCCAAGATTTAGCGGGACTGTACAATGAGCAGTTCTTC

size: -
J: TRBJ1-1
D: -
V: TRBV15
CDR3: CATSSLTVNTEAFF
DNA: TGTGCCACCAGCAGTCTCACGGTGAACACTGAAGCTTTCTTT

size: few
J: TRBJ1-1
D: TRBD1
V: TRBV6-6
CDR3: CASSYSYRDRGAEAFF
DNA: TGTGCCAGCAGTTACTCCTACCGGGACAGGGGGGCTGAAGCTTTCTTT

size: few
J: TRBJ2-3
D: TRBD2
V: TRBV10-3
CDR3: CAISRLAGGTDTQYF
DNA: TGTGCCATCAGCAGACTAGCGGGAGGCACAGATACGCAGTATTTT

size: -
J: TRBJ2-3
D: -
V: TRBV27
CDR3: CASSWGEGLADTQYF
DNA: TGTGCCAGCAGTTGGGGGGAAGGCCTTGCAGATACGCAGTATTTT

size: -
J: TRBJ1-4
D: -
V: TRBV21-1
CDR3: CASSPKPQGACEKLFF
DNA: TGTGCCAGCAGCCCCAAACCACAGGGGGCATGTGAAAAACTGTTTTTT

size: few
J: TRBJ2-1
D: -
V: TRBV2
CDR3: CASKGSIYINEQFF
DNA: TGTGCCAGCAAGGGGTCTATCTACATCAATGAGCAGTTCTTC

size: -
J: TRBJ2-3
D: TRBD2
V: TRBV5-4
CDR3: CASSSRLAGATDTQYF
DNA: TGTGCCAGCAGCTCGAGACTAGCGGGAGCTACAGATACGCAGTATTTT

size: -
J: TRBJ2-2
D: -
V: TRBV2
CDR3: CASSEWGDSAGGELFF
DNA: TGTGCCAGCAGTGAATGGGGGGACTCGGCGGGTGGGGAGCTGTTTTTT

size: few
J: TRBJ1-2
D: TRBD1
V: TRBV11-3
CDR3: CASSQGTGNGYTF
DNA: TGTGCCAGCAGCCAGGGGACAGGCAATGGCTACACCTTC

size: -
J: TRBJ1-6
D: -
V: TRBV13
CDR3: CASSLSPGASPLHF
DNA: TGTGCCAGCAGCTTATCCCCTGGGGCATCACCCCTCCACTTT

size: once
J: TRBJ2-7
D: -
V: TRBV9
CDR3: CASSPGGDITYEQYF
DNA: TGTGCCAGCAGCCCAGGTGGGGACATCACCTACGAGCAGTACTTC

size: -
J: TRBJ1-3
D: -
V: TRBV7-2
CDR3: CASSLLGSGNTIYF
DNA: TGTGCCAGCAGCTTACTAGGATCTGGAAACACCATATATTTT

size: once
J: TRBJ1-4
D: TRBD1
V: TRBV11-3
CDR3: CASGIKGQGNEKLFF
DNA: TGTGCCAGCGGAATAAAAGGACAGGGTAATGAAAAACTGTTTTTT

size: -
J: TRBJ2-1
D: TRBD2
V: TRBV11-2
CDR3: CASSQGRASGRNEQFF
DNA: TGTGCCAGCAGCCAAGGCCGGGCTAGCGGGAGAAATGAGCAGTTCTTC

size: -
J: TRBJ1-2
D: TRBD1
V: TRBV6-1
CDR3: CASKGLDRADGYTF
DNA: TGTGCCAGCAAGGGACTTGACAGGGCGGACGGCTACACCTTC

size: once
J: TRBJ2-7
D: TRBD2
V: TRBV11-2
CDR3: CASSRGAGVHYEQYF
DNA: TGTGCCAGCAGCAGGGGAGCGGGAGTGCACTACGAGCAGTACTTC

size: -
J: TRBJ1-2
D: -
V: TRBV5-6
CDR3: CASSSYRVSGYTF
DNA: TGTGCCAGCAGCTCATACAGGGTTTCTGGCTACACCTTC